These T cell receptor beta chains were read from a single sample in a study of T-cell reconstitution after alpha-beta-depleted transplantation in children. TCRdb recomputed calls from the PCR reads with MiXCR, one row per CDR3 protein. Here the sample spans around 400,000 distinct CDR3 sequences, approximately 11% being singletons. Material: PBMCs from the stem cell graft donor, obtained from the stem cell graft. The receptors shown here come from a human donor who donated a stem cell graft to a child with acute myeloid leukemia. CDR3s include the opening cysteine and the closing phenylalanine or tryptophan. A D gene is named only where the DNA matches it firmly. Clone size is given for some rows only: seen once, a few or many times, or a class if the clone is expanded.

abundance	d_gene	v_gene	j_gene	CDR3aa	CDR3nt
many	.	TRBV27	TRBJ2-4	CASSTNRERGIQYF	TGTGCCAGCAGTACAAACCGGGAGCGAGGCATTCAGTACTTC
few	.	TRBV10-1	TRBJ1-1	CASSRASDTEAFF	TGCGCCAGCAGTAGGGCCTCGGACACTGAAGCTTTCTTT
few	TRBD2	TRBV7-2	TRBJ2-3	CASSRGGLAGVFDPSTDTQYF	TGTGCCAGCAGTCGCGGAGGGCTAGCGGGAGTTTTTGACCCTAGCACAGATACGCAGTATTTT
many	TRBD1	TRBV10-3	TRBJ2-2	CAIRSGQGWNTGELFF	TGTGCCATCAGATCGGGACAGGGGTGGAACACCGGGGAGCTGTTTTTT
.	.	TRBV5-1	TRBJ2-1	CASSWGQSPGYNEQFF	TGCGCCAGCAGCTGGGGTCAGTCACCGGGGTACAATGAGCAGTTCTTC
many	.	TRBV5-1	TRBJ1-6	CASSLGGFSYNSPLHF	TGCGCCAGCAGCTTGGGGGGGTTCTCCTATAATTCACCCCTCCACTTT
.	.	TRBV4-2	TRBJ2-1	CASSRVDRDAHNEQFF	TGTGCCAGCAGCCGGGTCGATCGGGACGCACACAATGAGCAGTTCTTC
few	TRBD1	TRBV7-2	TRBJ2-2	CASSPRTGANTGELFF	TGTGCCAGCAGCCCCAGGACAGGGGCGAACACCGGGGAGCTGTTTTTT
.	.	TRBV6-5	TRBJ1-1	CASSYFGRGLSEAFF	TGTGCCAGCAGTTACTTCGGCAGGGGTTTGTCTGAAGCTTTCTTT
few	TRBD1	TRBV20-1	TRBJ2-4	CSATGTGGGNIQYF	TGCAGTGCTACCGGGACAGGGGGTGGGAACATTCAGTACTTC
.	.	TRBV29-1	TRBJ1-2	CSVEHGTNYGYTF	TGCAGCGTTGAACACGGGACTAACTATGGCTACACCTTC
.	TRBD1	TRBV12-3/TRBV12-4	TRBJ2-5	CASSRGQGAPLETQYF	TGTGCCAGCAGTAGGGGACAGGGGGCTCCCTTGGAGACCCAGTACTTC
few	TRBD2	TRBV12-3/TRBV12-4	TRBJ2-7	CASSGLAGPYEQYF	TGTGCCAGCAGCGGACTAGCGGGCCCCTACGAGCAGTACTTC
.	TRBD2	TRBV5-4	TRBJ2-1	CASSLVGGGAYNEQFF	TGTGCCAGCAGCTTGGTAGGCGGGGGGGCTTACAATGAGCAGTTCTTC
few	TRBD1	TRBV20-1	TRBJ1-2	CSAGNRGGPYGYTF	TGCAGTGCAGGGAACAGGGGAGGGCCCTATGGCTACACCTTC
few	TRBD1	TRBV29-1	TRBJ2-3	CSVEGSGQGQYTQYF	TGCAGCGTTGAAGGTTCGGGACAGGGTCAGTATACGCAGTATTTT
few	.	TRBV2	TRBJ1-3	CASSETGRLSGNTIYF	TGTGCCAGCAGTGAAACAGGACGCCTCTCTGGAAACACCATATATTTT
many	.	TRBV5-1	TRBJ1-1	CASSTSRGNTEAFF	TGCGCCAGCAGCACAAGTAGGGGCAACACTGAAGCTTTCTTT
.	TRBD2	TRBV7-9	TRBJ2-1	CASSSGRLAGRGEQFF	TGTGCCAGCAGCTCTGGGAGACTAGCGGGACGGGGTGAGCAGTTCTTC
.	TRBD1	TRBV12-3/TRBV12-4	TRBJ1-2	CASTLGRQGYGYTF	TGTGCCAGCACTTTGGGCCGACAGGGGTATGGCTACACCTTC
few	.	TRBV20-1	TRBJ1-3	CSARAGDSGNTIYF	TGCAGTGCTAGAGCGGGGGACTCTGGAAACACCATATATTTT
few	TRBD1	TRBV5-1	TRBJ1-5	CASSAGTGGSQPQHF	TGCGCCAGCAGCGCCGGGACAGGGGGTAGTCAGCCCCAGCATTTT
few	TRBD2	TRBV5-1	TRBJ2-1	CASSLAGTILNEQFF	TGCGCCAGCAGCTTGGCCGGGACTATACTCAATGAGCAGTTCTTC
few	.	TRBV5-4	TRBJ2-4	CASSSQTENIQYF	TGTGCCAGCAGCTCGCAGACAGAAAACATTCAGTACTTC
few	TRBD1	TRBV7-6	TRBJ1-3	CASSLARTGAYSGNTIYF	TGTGCCAGCAGCTTAGCCCGGACAGGGGCATACTCTGGAAACACCATATATTTT
.	TRBD1	TRBV7-6	TRBJ2-1	CASSPAVGQGGNEQFF	TGTGCCAGCAGCCCCGCAGTGGGACAGGGAGGCAATGAGCAGTTCTTC
few	TRBD1	TRBV5-1	TRBJ1-2	CASSLAGTGKSYTF	TGCGCCAGCAGCTTGGCCGGGACAGGGAAGAGCTACACCTTC
few	.	TRBV7-3	TRBJ2-1	CASSLREAPYNEQFF	TGTGCCAGCAGCTTAAGGGAGGCCCCATACAATGAGCAGTTCTTC
few	TRBD2	TRBV7-8	TRBJ2-3	CASSLFGLVEPDTQYF	TGTGCCAGCAGCTTATTCGGACTAGTAGAGCCAGATACGCAGTATTTT
.	.	TRBV29-1	TRBJ1-2	CSVEEGSYGYTF	TGCAGCGTTGAGGAGGGATCTTATGGCTACACCTTC
.	TRBD2	TRBV2	TRBJ2-1	CASSELAGDNEQFF	TGTGCCAGCAGTGAACTAGCGGGGGACAATGAGCAGTTCTTC
.	.	TRBV20-1	TRBJ2-2	CSARGAGKDTGELFF	TGCAGTGCTAGAGGGGCAGGGAAAGACACCGGGGAGCTGTTTTTT
.	.	TRBV11-2	TRBJ2-1	CASSSAGVNNEQFF	TGTGCCAGCAGCTCCGCCGGGGTAAACAATGAGCAGTTCTTC
.	.	TRBV6-1	TRBJ1-1	CASNRARGNTEAFF	TGTGCCAGCAACAGGGCCAGGGGAAACACTGAAGCTTTCTTT
.	TRBD1	TRBV12-3/TRBV12-4	TRBJ1-1	CASSFGTVPEAFF	TGTGCCAGCAGTTTCGGGACAGTCCCTGAAGCTTTCTTT
.	.	TRBV6-1	TRBJ2-2	CASSERPANTGELFF	TGTGCCAGCAGTGAAAGGCCGGCGAACACCGGGGAGCTGTTTTTT
few	.	TRBV20-1	TRBJ2-7	CSAGRAEPYEQYF	TGCAGTGCCGGACGGGCGGAGCCCTACGAGCAGTACTTC
.	TRBD2	TRBV5-5	TRBJ2-3	CASSVEGSSGNTDTQYF	TGTGCCAGCAGCGTGGAGGGGTCTAGCGGGAACACAGATACGCAGTATTTT
few	TRBD1	TRBV20-1	TRBJ2-3	CSAHDRASTDTQYF	TGCAGTGCCCATGACAGGGCGAGCACAGATACGCAGTATTTT
.	.	TRBV7-9	TRBJ2-5	CASSPRDADQETQYF	TGTGCCAGCAGCCCTCGGGACGCTGATCAAGAGACCCAGTACTTC
.	.	TRBV7-2	TRBJ1-2	CASSRDTVGYTF	TGTGCCAGCAGCCGAGACACAGTCGGCTACACCTTC
.	.	TRBV20-1	TRBJ1-5	CSARTDSNQPQHF	TGCAGTGCTAGGACGGATAGCAATCAGCCCCAGCATTTT
few	.	TRBV10-3	TRBJ1-1	CAIRQGDGEAFF	TGTGCCATCAGGCAGGGAGATGGTGAAGCTTTCTTT
many	TRBD2	TRBV5-1	TRBJ2-3	CASSLASGGDTQYF	TGCGCCAGCAGCTTGGCCAGCGGGGGAGATACGCAGTATTTT
many	TRBD2	TRBV6-1	TRBJ2-5	CASSLGLAGVETQYF	TGTGCCAGCAGCCTGGGACTAGCGGGGGTCGAGACCCAGTACTTC
.	.	TRBV4-2	TRBJ2-2	CASSPGAIRELFF	TGTGCCAGCAGCCCAGGGGCGATCAGGGAGCTGTTTTTT
.	.	TRBV7-9	TRBJ1-2	CASSLGLGAHTF	TGTGCCAGCAGCTTGGGGTTGGGGGCCCATACCTTC
many	TRBD2	TRBV6-2/TRBV6-3	TRBJ2-5	CASSITSGSDQETQYF	TGTGCCAGCAGTATAACGAGCGGGAGCGACCAAGAGACCCAGTACTTC
.	.	TRBV27	TRBJ1-2	CASSLTGSAGDTF	TGTGCCAGCAGTTTAACCGGGAGCGCTGGCGACACCTTC
few	.	TRBV20-1	TRBJ2-3	CSAGPAMGPQADTQYF	TGCAGTGCAGGCCCGGCTATGGGGCCCCAGGCAGATACGCAGTATTTT
.	.	TRBV5-5	TRBJ1-2	CASSFPVVLGSYTF	TGTGCCAGCAGCTTCCCGGTCGTCCTCGGGAGCTACACCTTC
few	.	TRBV20-1	TRBJ1-1	CSASSAFF	TGCAGTGCTAGTAGCGCTTTCTTT
.	.	TRBV12-3/TRBV12-4	TRBJ1-5	CASRVGVLSNQPQHF	TGTGCCAGCCGAGTGGGGGTCCTTAGCAATCAGCCCCAGCATTTT
few	.	TRBV6-5	TRBJ2-1	CASSYELDNEQFF	TGTGCCAGCAGTTACGAGTTAGACAATGAGCAGTTCTTC
few	.	TRBV5-5	TRBJ2-7	CASSLPGVTYEQYF	TGTGCCAGCAGCTTGCCAGGGGTCACCTACGAGCAGTACTTC
few	TRBD1	TRBV20-1	TRBJ2-1	CSAGQAHLYNEQFF	TGCAGTGCTGGACAGGCCCATCTCTACAATGAGCAGTTCTTC
.	TRBD1	TRBV29-1	TRBJ1-2	CSVAWWDRGFGYTF	TGCAGCGTTGCGTGGTGGGACAGAGGATTTGGCTACACCTTC
.	TRBD2	TRBV7-2	TRBJ2-3	CASSTQRESDTQYF	TGTGCCAGCAGCACACAGCGGGAGTCAGATACGCAGTATTTT
.	TRBD2	TRBV7-9	TRBJ2-1	CASSKTSGGDEQFF	TGTGCCAGCAGCAAAACTAGCGGGGGGGATGAGCAGTTCTTC
many	TRBD2	TRBV29-1	TRBJ2-1	CSVSPQGSGRAVEQFF	TGCAGCGTCTCACCACAGGGCAGCGGGAGGGCGGTTGAGCAGTTCTTC